The 24 T cell receptor beta chains below come from one sample, sequenced in a study of T-cell reconstitution after alpha-beta-depleted transplantation in children. A TCRbeta library incorporating unique molecular identifiers was prepared. TCRdb reprocessed the PCR reads via MiXCR and lists one record per CDR3 protein. The sample shows 500,000 to 600,000 distinct CDR3 sequences, around 16% of them seen only once. This specimen consisted of PBMCs from the stem cell graft donor, obtained from the stem cell graft. The receptor set was obtained from a human donor who donated a stem cell graft to a child with acute lymphoblastic leukemia.

This clonotype occurred a few times. The CDR3 spells CSARDEGGLSPYEQYF. In DNA, the CDR3 is TGCAGTGCTAGAGATGAAGGGGGACTCTCGCCCTACGAGCAGTACTTC. The chain combines TRBV20-1 with TRBJ2-7; D may be TRBD1 or TRBD2 (6 bases each). The germline CDR1 and CDR2 sequences are DFQATT and SNEGSKA (reference sequence). V shed 0 bases and J shed 2 bases, with 17 bases lying between them. The length of the CDR3 is 16 residues.

The chain is built from TRBV5-1 and TRBJ2-1; perhaps TRBD1 as D (6 bases). V was trimmed by 4 bases and J by 4 bases, leaving 12 bases between them. The CDR3 loop spans 14 amino acids. CDR1 SGHRS and CDR2 YFSETQ come from the germline V gene. CDR3 protein: CASSPGHGYNEQFF. The CDR3 coding sequence is TGCGCCAGCAGCCCGGGACACGGGTACAATGAGCAGTTCTTC.

The gene calls are TRBV5-6 and TRBJ2-5, with no clear D. V was trimmed by 3 bases and J by 4 bases, leaving 13 bases between them. The CDR3 extends over 14 amino acids. CDR1 and CDR2 (germline): SGHDT, YYEEEE. CDR3: CASSSPQVGETQYF. In DNA, the CDR3 is TGTGCCAGCAGCTCGCCGCAGGTGGGAGAGACCCAGTACTTC.

The V gene is TRBV11-3, the J gene TRBJ2-7; D unclear. CDR1 and CDR2 (germline): SGHNT, YENEEA. The V gene lost 3 bases and the J gene lost 10 bases, with 16 bases spanning the gap. This CDR3 contains 13 residues. The DNA for the CDR3 is TGTGCCAGCAGCTTCACGGGTGCTCCCTCACAGTACTTC. Translated, it gives CASSFTGAPSQYF.

The sample holds a few counts of this clonotype. The genes are TRBV30 and TRBJ1-1, with 9 bases aligning to TRBD1. J was trimmed by 4 bases and V by 3 bases; bases with no gene match: 3. This CDR3 spans 13 amino acids. Germline-derived CDR1 and CDR2 are GTSNPN and SVGIG (reference sequence). CDR3 sequence (DNA): TGTGCCTGGAGAAAGACAGGGGGCACTGAAGCTTTCTTT. Its protein product is CAWRKTGGTEAFF.

The V and J genes are TRBV11-1 and TRBJ2-3, with TRBD2 matching over 10 bases. The CDR3 contains 17 residues. CDR1 is SGHAT, CDR2 FQDESV, per germline (reference sequence). V gave up 7 bases and J gave up 1 base; unmatched junction bases: 11. DNA of the CDR3: TGTGCCAGCATGGGGCTAGCGGGAGATCAGGGCACAGATACGCAGTATTTT. Residues: CASMGLAGDQGTDTQYF.

This clonotype showed up many times. The V gene is TRBV11-1, the J gene TRBJ2-7, with D possibly matching TRBD1 (6 bases). Germline V lookup: CDR1 SGHAT, CDR2 FQDESV (reference sequence). The CDR3 length is 19 residues. Trimming took 0 bases from V and 1 from J, leaving 22 bases between them. CDR3 in DNA: TGTGCCAGCAGCTTAGCGCTAGGCAGGGGTAATGAAAGGTCCTACGAGCAGTACTTC. As protein: CASSLALGRGNERSYEQYF.

This clonotype came up a few times. The V gene is TRBV20-1, the J gene TRBJ2-3; TRBD2 matches 8 bases. Germline values: CDR1 DFQATT, CDR2 SNEGSKA (reference sequence). The CDR3 runs 11 residues. The CDR3 sequence: CSGTSADTQYF. The DNA of the CDR3 is TGCAGCGGGACTAGTGCTGATACGCAGTATTTT.

There are many counts of this clonotype. The rearrangement joins TRBV12-3 or TRBV12-4 to TRBJ2-7, with TRBD2 matching 11 bases. CDR3 size: 13 residues. The junction had 2 bases not matched to a gene; V was cut back by 5 bases and J by 5 bases. The CDR3 DNA sequence: TGTGCCAGCAGTGTGACTAGCGGGAACGAGCAGTACTTC. Translated: CASSVTSGNEQYF.

In this sample, this clonotype turned up a few times. This sequence joins TRBV5-1 and TRBJ1-6; 9 bases line up with TRBD1. The CDR3 sequence is 16 residues long. CDR1 and CDR2 (germline): SGHRS, YFSETQ. After removal of 3 bases from V and 7 bases from J, the junction contained 8 bases not matched to a gene. CDR3 sequence (DNA): TGCGCCAGCAGCTGGACAGGGGCGGACGCGAATTCACCCCTCCACTTT. This translates into CASSWTGADANSPLHF.

V is TRBV11-2 and J is TRBJ2-1; D remains unclear. V gave up 8 bases and J gave up 5 bases, with 10 bases separating them. Germline V lookup: CDR1 SGHAT, CDR2 FQNNGV. The CDR3 consists of 12 residues. CDR3 sequence (DNA): TGTGCCAGCGGCCCCGCTAACAATGAGCAGTTCTTC. Its protein product is CASGPANNEQFF.

This clonotype came up a few times. The rearrangement uses TRBV15 and TRBJ2-7; D not resolved. Germline V CDR1 and CDR2: LNHNV, YYDKDF (reference sequence). Trimming removed 6 bases at V and 2 bases at J, with 14 bases between. The CDR3 has 14 amino acids. CDR3: CATRSWSDTYEQYF. CDR3 in DNA: TGTGCCACCAGGAGCTGGTCGGATACCTACGAGCAGTACTTC. Looking up the rest from reference TRBV15 and TRBJ2-7 gives the full variable domain: DAMVIQNPRYQVTQFGKPVTLSCSQTLNHNVMYWYQQKSSQAPKLLFHYYDKDFNNEADTPDNFQSRRPNTSFCFLDIRSPGLGDTAMYLCATRSWSDTYEQYFGPGTRLTVT.

This rearrangement joins TRBV24-1 to TRBJ2-2, with D possibly TRBD2 on 6 matching bases. The CDR3 spans 15 residues. The ends were cut back, 9 bases at V and 3 bases at J, with 16 bases in the middle. Per germline, CDR1 KGHDR and CDR2 SFDVKD. The CDR3 nucleotides are TGTGCCACCGGATTAGGGAGGACCTACACCGGGGAGCTGTTTTTT. This encodes CATGLGRTYTGELFF.

The chain has TRBV4-2 and TRBJ2-5; tentatively, D is TRBD1 or TRBD2 (6 bases each). V lost 2 bases to trimming and J lost 9 bases, with 16 bases between them. The CDR3 extends over 14 amino acids. CDR1 is LGHNA and CDR2 is YNFKEQ in the germline V gene. The CDR3: CASSQRDWGQAQYF. In DNA, the CDR3 is TGTGCCAGCAGCCAAAGGGACTGGGGGCAGGCCCAGTACTTC.

This clonotype was detected only once. V gene TRBV11-2 combines with J gene TRBJ1-5, with a tentative D call TRBD1 (5 bases). CDR1 and CDR2 (germline): SGHAT, FQNNGV. The CDR3 runs to 13 residues. V lost 5 bases and J lost 5, with 10 bases in between. CDR3 DNA sequence: TGTGCCAGCAGCCGCGGGGGGGATCAGCCCCAGCATTTT. Translation gives CASSRGGDQPQHF.

V usage is TRBV20-1 and J usage is TRBJ2-5, with 10 nucleotides matching TRBD2. The CDR3 contains 15 residues. Trimming cost V 3 bases and J 1 base; bases outside gene matches: 5. In germline, CDR1 is DFQATT, CDR2 SNEGSKA (reference sequence). CDR3 DNA sequence: TGCAGTGCTAGGATTAGCGGGAGGACCCAAGAGACCCAGTACTTC. Its protein product is CSARISGRTQETQYF.

The chain uses TRBV25-1 and TRBJ2-1; 7 bases are a match to TRBD2. Germline V gene lookup returns CDR1 MGHDK and CDR2 SYGVNS. This CDR3 has 16 amino acids. J lost 2 bases, V lost 3 bases, and 7 bases had no gene match. CDR3 sequence (DNA): TGTGCCAGCAGTGACCGTCGGCTAGCGGCCTACAATGAGCAGTTCTTC. It is translated as CASSDRRLAAYNEQFF.

This clonotype was observed a few times. The J gene is TRBJ2-5, the V gene TRBV7-9; possible D gene TRBD2, 5 bases. CDR3 length equals 17 residues. The germline V gene encodes CDR1 SEHNR and CDR2 FQNEAQ (reference sequence). Between the trimmed V and J ends, which lost 4 bases and 5 bases, there was a span of 23 bases. CDR3 amino acids: CASSSRGYPEPQETQYF. The DNA of the CDR3 is TGTGCCAGCAGCTCTCGAGGGTACCCCGAACCCCAGGAGACCCAGTACTTC.

The chain couples TRBV18 to TRBJ1-3; D is perhaps TRBD1 (5 bases). V was shortened by 4 bases and J by 7 bases, with 17 bases between the two germline ends. Per germline, CDR1 KGHSH and CDR2 LQKENI. This CDR3 region has 15 residues. The CDR3 spells CASSLQGASGNTIYF. CDR3 in DNA: TGTGCCAGCTCACTGCAGGGCGCCTCGGGGAACACCATATATTTT.

This clonotype showed up just a few times. CDR3 in amino acids: CASSPALSIYTEAFF. The CDR3 DNA reads as TGTGCCAGCAGCCCCGCCTTAAGTATTTACACTGAAGCTTTCTTT. V and J are TRBV6-2 or TRBV6-3 and TRBJ1-1, with unresolved D. CDR3 length equals 15 residues. The germline CDR1 and CDR2 sequences are MNHEY and SVGEGT. Deletions cut 6 bases from V and 3 bases from J, with 17 bases between.

The J gene is TRBJ1-2, the V gene TRBV7-9; possible D gene TRBD1, 5 bases. V lost 1 base and J lost 4, with 10 bases in between. The CDR3 is made up of 14 amino acids. From germline, CDR1 is SEHNR and CDR2 FQNEAQ (reference sequence). This chain's CDR3 is CASSLGPGTYGYTF. In DNA, the CDR3 is TGTGCCAGCAGCTTAGGCCCCGGGACCTATGGCTACACCTTC.

V usage is TRBV12-3 or TRBV12-4 and J usage is TRBJ2-5; 7 bases are a match to TRBD2. The J segment lost 5 bases and the V segment lost 8 bases, leaving 2 bases of the junction unmatched. This CDR3 is 11 amino acids long. The CDR3 DNA reads TGTGCCAGCGGGAGGGGCGAGACCCAGTACTTC. Its protein product is CASGRGETQYF.

This clonotype was detected a few times. The V gene is TRBV6-1, the J gene TRBJ1-2; TRBD1 might be the D (6 bases). Germline values: CDR1 MNHNS, CDR2 SASEGT. The ends were cut back, 3 bases at V and 2 bases at J, with 13 bases in the middle. This CDR3 region has 15 residues. CDR3 loop: CASSDHRVINYGYTF. The CDR3 DNA reads TGTGCCAGCAGTGATCACAGGGTCATAAACTATGGCTACACCTTC.

This clonotype was found a few times. This sequence joins TRBV5-1 and TRBJ2-7, with 13 bases aligning to TRBD2. J was trimmed by 2 bases and V by 4 bases; bases with no gene match: 3. The CDR3 has 15 amino acids. The germline V gene has CDR1 SGHRS and CDR2 YFSETQ. The CDR3 is CASSIGTSGTYEQYF. CDR3 coding DNA: TGCGCCAGCAGCATCGGGACTAGCGGGACCTACGAGCAGTACTTC.